The entry below gives a single T cell receptor (beta chain) sequence along with its context. These data originate in a study of OX40 agonist ivuxolimab in advanced cancers. V lost 0 bases and J 0 bases, leaving 13 bases between the germline ends. Germline assignment: CDR1 MNHNS and CDR2 SASEGT. CDR3 size: 17 residues. Assay used: immunoSEQ multiplex PCR; TCRdb lists only in-frame clones, some missing. This table holds 70,000 or so clones, approximately 80% found once. The receptor comes from an adult with an advanced solid tumor such as melanoma, head and neck, liver or kidney cancer. J is TRBJ2-3 and V is TRBV6-1, with a possible D match to TRBD2 (6 bases). Sequenced here: CD4+ or CD8+ T cells sorted from blood, sampled in a trial of the OX40 agonist ivuxolimab. The CDR3 DNA reads TGTGCCAGCAGTGAAGCGTCACTAGCTTTCAGCACAGATACGCAGTATTTT. It codes for CASSEASLAFSTDTQYF.